This record covers a single T cell receptor (beta chain). Its antigen is currently not known. No clone much larger than this one lies a single base away; base qualities are absent. The data stem from a study of tissue T cells after allogeneic stem cell transplantation (dated 2022 in TCRdb). For the study in its entirety: When multiple samples of a tissue were available, H&E sections were reviewed by a pathologist, and samples with histologically apparent lymphocytes were prioritized for sequencing. Using research autopsies of patients with and without GVHD, plus mouse models of GVHD, the study profiled TCR beta repertoires across many tissues. The human arm was conducted as a prospective observational study, and neither blinding nor randomization was performed.

Library prep was done by the immunoSEQ multiplex PCR assay. TCRbeta CDR3 sequencing was performed at survey depth by Adaptive Biotechnologies, and CDR3 sequences, V/J genes, productive frequency and template counts were reported. TCR beta CDR3 regions were amplified from genomic DNA instead of RNA. In the paper's pipeline: Pairwise repertoire overlap between tissues was quantified with Jensen-Shannon divergence, where 1 means complete divergence and 0 identical. Tissues were clustered by single-linkage agglomerative hierarchical clustering of pairwise JSD values, and the clustering results were displayed as dendrograms. GLIPH2 was run on all patient samples with simulation_depth 1000, kmer_min_depth 3 and cdr3_length_cutoff 8, and groups with more than two unique CDR3s were retained. A standardized tissue-overlap score was generated by extrapolating Jaccard GLIPH-group overlap across patients to a standard repertoire size of 1000 clones. To look at how diversity was associated with clinical or experimental variables, linear mixed-effect models were used, with tissue treated as a fixed effect and individual treated as a random effect. This immuneACCESS table, as held by TCRdb, lists in-frame sequences with V and J called but not all clones. Of the missing ones, under half trace to an unresolved V gene in checked studies; the others have no known cause. The DNA gave D and trimming, while V, J and clone size come from that table. The sample table records 7,500 to 10,000 clones; roughly 60% of these occur just once. Clones ranked in the top ten supply 7.5% to 10% of the sample.

The paper's findings and limits, for the study overall: Within patients, how anatomically similar tissues were was a major factor shaping TCR repertoire composition, regardless of disease or transplant status. Only a few T cell clones appeared in more than one patient, yet motif-based clustering showed tissue-specific repertoire signatures that were shared between patients. Blood and spleen T cells captured only a limited portion of the TCR repertoire detected in tissues, in both patients and mice. No blood samples were available from the non-GVHD comparator patients. The study did not establish which tissue TCRs were alloreactive or antigen-specific, and some clones may have been host cells that persisted. The patient cohort was small and clinically heterogeneous, and sampling depth was acknowledged as a limitation.

Germline trimming amounts to 4 bases on V and 4 bases on J, with 8 as the count of junction bases outside the gene matches. CDR1 and CDR2 are drawn from the germline V gene: SGHRS, YFSETQ. The CDR3 sequence holds 16 residues, the cysteine and phenylalanine included. Kept here is only the CDR3 DNA, which spans 48 bases and is read in frame from base 1. The sample's time point label is to be understood as: human tissue collected at research (rapid) autopsy. Three non-HCT comparator patients with other cancers, who had at least five GI tract samples and no known GI disease at death, were retrospectively selected. After a median post-mortem interval of approximately nine hours, the autopsy tissues collected included GI sites spanning esophagus to rectum, along with liver, skin and lymphoid organs including spleen. Autopsy specimens were bisected, with one portion flash-frozen in liquid nitrogen and the remainder formalin-fixed, and GI outer muscle layers were removed. Genomic DNA was extracted from frozen tissues using the Mag-Bind Blood & Tissue DNA HDQ 96 Kit on a Chemagic 360 or the DNeasy Blood & Tissue Kit. Extracted DNA was further purified with the Genomic DNA Clean & Concentrator-25 kit because of concern about red blood cell contamination.

The source material was tissue from the jejunum, sampled at autopsy. In this chain, TRBV5-1 is recombined with TRBJ2-6; 7 central nucleotides agree with TRBD1. The TCR comes from a woman aged 18-49 years with breast cancer. The CDR3 reads as follows: CASSKDRASGANVLTF. In nucleotide form, the sequence is TGCGCCAGCAGCAAAGACAGGGCGAGCGGGGCCAACGTCCTGACTTTC.